A single T cell receptor beta chain is shown here with its context. Sequenced by immunoSEQ multiplex PCR; TCRdb stores in-frame clones only, minus some. Of around 280,000 clones detected, around 90% appear once; the ten largest clones hold around 1.7%. This sample was included in a study of blood T cell repertoires in COVID-19. Study summary: The cDNA or gDNA used as material had been derived from T cells, B-cell-depleted T cells, or PBMCs.

The germline V gene has CDR1 SGHVS and CDR2 FNYEAQ. The CDR3 loop spans 12 amino acids. V dropped 3 bases and J dropped 12 bases, with 15 bases sitting between them. Sequencing was done on a sample of PBMCs or T cells enriched from blood (not recorded which). The TCR comes from a woman aged 18-35 years with acute COVID-19. V is TRBV7-6 and J is TRBJ2-7; tentative D call: TRBD1 (5 bases). The CDR3 region is CASSLMDRTPYF. As DNA, the CDR3 is TGTGCCAGCAGCTTGATGGATAGGACACCGTACTTC.